The clone carrying this TCR beta chain was seen only once. Antigen: not known. CDR1 is MRHNA and CDR2 is SNTAGT in the germline V gene. The J segment lost 2 bases and the V segment lost 4 bases, leaving 1 base of the junction unmatched. The CDR3 runs 15 residues. The data stem from a study of cytotoxic CD8 clonotypes in ibrutinib-treated CLL. Study-wide results and limits: At progression, clonality fell back toward baseline after rising at ibrutinib response. The study found public clonotypes uncommon, contracting or stable on treatment. Sampling time points were not equivalent between sustained-remission and progressing patients.

Data came from immunoSEQ multiplex PCR; TCRdb stores just in-frame clones and leaves some out. The sample lists tens of thousands of clones, 55% to 75% occurring once. The sequencing here drew on PBMCs, taken after 12 months of ibrutinib treatment. The chain recombines TRBV6-4 with TRBJ2-3, with 12 nucleotides matching TRBD2. The sequence came from a human donor with chronic lymphocytic leukemia. Written as DNA, the CDR3 is TGTGCCAGCAGTGCTAGCGGGAGGGCCACAGATACGCAGTATTTT. Protein: CASSASGRATDTQYF.